The rows below give T cell receptor beta chains drawn from one sample of a study of early T cells in non-severe SARS-CoV-2 infection. TCRdb ran MiXCR on the 5' RACE reads and lists one entry per CDR3 protein. The table lists about 79,000 distinct CDR3 sequences, about 13% of them singletons, with 5.5% to 7.5% in the top ten. Sequencing input: whole blood. These receptors all come from an adult who was a healthcare worker with PCR-confirmed SARS-CoV-2 infection or an uninfected control (not recorded which). The conserved cysteine and the conserved F or W are not part of the CDR3 here. Each record gives: V gene, CDR3 length, clone size, CDR3 protein. Expanded clones are given a class, and other clones once, few, many or no size at all.

>TRBV5-4|11|many
ASSPWRGIEAF
>TRBV28|14|NA
ASSWDYETSSYEQY
>TRBV20-1|12|NA
SARILAGGDTQY
>TRBV7-3|13|NA
ASSPRVGIPYEQY
>TRBV5-1|11|many
ASSQQVNNEQF
>TRBV5-1|14|few
ASSLAGGVRNSPLH
>TRBV10-3|13|NA
AISESPGQAYEQY
>TRBV5-1|15|many
ASSTAGTATGGDTQY
>TRBV6-2/TRBV6-3|16|many
ASSKGWSGRAVHNEQF
>TRBV18|15|NA
ASSQKRGLVSQETQY
>TRBV20-1|12|NA
SGIQGSGANVLT
>TRBV19|12|NA
ASMKGGPADTQY
>TRBV9|13|few
ASSPHGGSNYGYT
>TRBV6-2/TRBV6-3|11|many
ASSPGNSYEQY
>TRBV2|13|NA
ASSEEGHITYEQY
>TRBV5-1|15|NA
ASSPRPGQGPTGELF
>TRBV6-1|16|many
ASSEALYREWERTEAF
>TRBV6-5|12|NA
ASSETARNTEAF
>TRBV19|11|many
ASRGQNTGELF
>TRBV2|11|few
ASRANVGNTQY
>TRBV12-3/TRBV12-4|12|NA
ASSLQTGEETQY
>TRBV7-2|13|few
ASTGQGGGYTEAF
>TRBV9|12|many
ASSVTSGNTEAF
>TRBV4-1|13|NA
ASSQERASGNEQF